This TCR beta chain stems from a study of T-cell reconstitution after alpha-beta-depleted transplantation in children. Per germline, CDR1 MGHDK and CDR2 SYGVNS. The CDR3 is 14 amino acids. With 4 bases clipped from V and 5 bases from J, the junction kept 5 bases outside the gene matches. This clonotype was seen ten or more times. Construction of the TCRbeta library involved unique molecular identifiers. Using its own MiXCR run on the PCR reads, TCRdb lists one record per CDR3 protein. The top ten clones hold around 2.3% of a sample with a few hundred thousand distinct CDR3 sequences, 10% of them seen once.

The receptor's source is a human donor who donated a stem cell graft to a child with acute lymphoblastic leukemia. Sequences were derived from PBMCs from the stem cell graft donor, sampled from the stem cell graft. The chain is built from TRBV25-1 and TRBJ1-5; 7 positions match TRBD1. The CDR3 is CASSGQGGDQPQHF. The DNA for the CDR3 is TGTGCCAGCAGTGGACAGGGTGGCGATCAGCCCCAGCATTTT.